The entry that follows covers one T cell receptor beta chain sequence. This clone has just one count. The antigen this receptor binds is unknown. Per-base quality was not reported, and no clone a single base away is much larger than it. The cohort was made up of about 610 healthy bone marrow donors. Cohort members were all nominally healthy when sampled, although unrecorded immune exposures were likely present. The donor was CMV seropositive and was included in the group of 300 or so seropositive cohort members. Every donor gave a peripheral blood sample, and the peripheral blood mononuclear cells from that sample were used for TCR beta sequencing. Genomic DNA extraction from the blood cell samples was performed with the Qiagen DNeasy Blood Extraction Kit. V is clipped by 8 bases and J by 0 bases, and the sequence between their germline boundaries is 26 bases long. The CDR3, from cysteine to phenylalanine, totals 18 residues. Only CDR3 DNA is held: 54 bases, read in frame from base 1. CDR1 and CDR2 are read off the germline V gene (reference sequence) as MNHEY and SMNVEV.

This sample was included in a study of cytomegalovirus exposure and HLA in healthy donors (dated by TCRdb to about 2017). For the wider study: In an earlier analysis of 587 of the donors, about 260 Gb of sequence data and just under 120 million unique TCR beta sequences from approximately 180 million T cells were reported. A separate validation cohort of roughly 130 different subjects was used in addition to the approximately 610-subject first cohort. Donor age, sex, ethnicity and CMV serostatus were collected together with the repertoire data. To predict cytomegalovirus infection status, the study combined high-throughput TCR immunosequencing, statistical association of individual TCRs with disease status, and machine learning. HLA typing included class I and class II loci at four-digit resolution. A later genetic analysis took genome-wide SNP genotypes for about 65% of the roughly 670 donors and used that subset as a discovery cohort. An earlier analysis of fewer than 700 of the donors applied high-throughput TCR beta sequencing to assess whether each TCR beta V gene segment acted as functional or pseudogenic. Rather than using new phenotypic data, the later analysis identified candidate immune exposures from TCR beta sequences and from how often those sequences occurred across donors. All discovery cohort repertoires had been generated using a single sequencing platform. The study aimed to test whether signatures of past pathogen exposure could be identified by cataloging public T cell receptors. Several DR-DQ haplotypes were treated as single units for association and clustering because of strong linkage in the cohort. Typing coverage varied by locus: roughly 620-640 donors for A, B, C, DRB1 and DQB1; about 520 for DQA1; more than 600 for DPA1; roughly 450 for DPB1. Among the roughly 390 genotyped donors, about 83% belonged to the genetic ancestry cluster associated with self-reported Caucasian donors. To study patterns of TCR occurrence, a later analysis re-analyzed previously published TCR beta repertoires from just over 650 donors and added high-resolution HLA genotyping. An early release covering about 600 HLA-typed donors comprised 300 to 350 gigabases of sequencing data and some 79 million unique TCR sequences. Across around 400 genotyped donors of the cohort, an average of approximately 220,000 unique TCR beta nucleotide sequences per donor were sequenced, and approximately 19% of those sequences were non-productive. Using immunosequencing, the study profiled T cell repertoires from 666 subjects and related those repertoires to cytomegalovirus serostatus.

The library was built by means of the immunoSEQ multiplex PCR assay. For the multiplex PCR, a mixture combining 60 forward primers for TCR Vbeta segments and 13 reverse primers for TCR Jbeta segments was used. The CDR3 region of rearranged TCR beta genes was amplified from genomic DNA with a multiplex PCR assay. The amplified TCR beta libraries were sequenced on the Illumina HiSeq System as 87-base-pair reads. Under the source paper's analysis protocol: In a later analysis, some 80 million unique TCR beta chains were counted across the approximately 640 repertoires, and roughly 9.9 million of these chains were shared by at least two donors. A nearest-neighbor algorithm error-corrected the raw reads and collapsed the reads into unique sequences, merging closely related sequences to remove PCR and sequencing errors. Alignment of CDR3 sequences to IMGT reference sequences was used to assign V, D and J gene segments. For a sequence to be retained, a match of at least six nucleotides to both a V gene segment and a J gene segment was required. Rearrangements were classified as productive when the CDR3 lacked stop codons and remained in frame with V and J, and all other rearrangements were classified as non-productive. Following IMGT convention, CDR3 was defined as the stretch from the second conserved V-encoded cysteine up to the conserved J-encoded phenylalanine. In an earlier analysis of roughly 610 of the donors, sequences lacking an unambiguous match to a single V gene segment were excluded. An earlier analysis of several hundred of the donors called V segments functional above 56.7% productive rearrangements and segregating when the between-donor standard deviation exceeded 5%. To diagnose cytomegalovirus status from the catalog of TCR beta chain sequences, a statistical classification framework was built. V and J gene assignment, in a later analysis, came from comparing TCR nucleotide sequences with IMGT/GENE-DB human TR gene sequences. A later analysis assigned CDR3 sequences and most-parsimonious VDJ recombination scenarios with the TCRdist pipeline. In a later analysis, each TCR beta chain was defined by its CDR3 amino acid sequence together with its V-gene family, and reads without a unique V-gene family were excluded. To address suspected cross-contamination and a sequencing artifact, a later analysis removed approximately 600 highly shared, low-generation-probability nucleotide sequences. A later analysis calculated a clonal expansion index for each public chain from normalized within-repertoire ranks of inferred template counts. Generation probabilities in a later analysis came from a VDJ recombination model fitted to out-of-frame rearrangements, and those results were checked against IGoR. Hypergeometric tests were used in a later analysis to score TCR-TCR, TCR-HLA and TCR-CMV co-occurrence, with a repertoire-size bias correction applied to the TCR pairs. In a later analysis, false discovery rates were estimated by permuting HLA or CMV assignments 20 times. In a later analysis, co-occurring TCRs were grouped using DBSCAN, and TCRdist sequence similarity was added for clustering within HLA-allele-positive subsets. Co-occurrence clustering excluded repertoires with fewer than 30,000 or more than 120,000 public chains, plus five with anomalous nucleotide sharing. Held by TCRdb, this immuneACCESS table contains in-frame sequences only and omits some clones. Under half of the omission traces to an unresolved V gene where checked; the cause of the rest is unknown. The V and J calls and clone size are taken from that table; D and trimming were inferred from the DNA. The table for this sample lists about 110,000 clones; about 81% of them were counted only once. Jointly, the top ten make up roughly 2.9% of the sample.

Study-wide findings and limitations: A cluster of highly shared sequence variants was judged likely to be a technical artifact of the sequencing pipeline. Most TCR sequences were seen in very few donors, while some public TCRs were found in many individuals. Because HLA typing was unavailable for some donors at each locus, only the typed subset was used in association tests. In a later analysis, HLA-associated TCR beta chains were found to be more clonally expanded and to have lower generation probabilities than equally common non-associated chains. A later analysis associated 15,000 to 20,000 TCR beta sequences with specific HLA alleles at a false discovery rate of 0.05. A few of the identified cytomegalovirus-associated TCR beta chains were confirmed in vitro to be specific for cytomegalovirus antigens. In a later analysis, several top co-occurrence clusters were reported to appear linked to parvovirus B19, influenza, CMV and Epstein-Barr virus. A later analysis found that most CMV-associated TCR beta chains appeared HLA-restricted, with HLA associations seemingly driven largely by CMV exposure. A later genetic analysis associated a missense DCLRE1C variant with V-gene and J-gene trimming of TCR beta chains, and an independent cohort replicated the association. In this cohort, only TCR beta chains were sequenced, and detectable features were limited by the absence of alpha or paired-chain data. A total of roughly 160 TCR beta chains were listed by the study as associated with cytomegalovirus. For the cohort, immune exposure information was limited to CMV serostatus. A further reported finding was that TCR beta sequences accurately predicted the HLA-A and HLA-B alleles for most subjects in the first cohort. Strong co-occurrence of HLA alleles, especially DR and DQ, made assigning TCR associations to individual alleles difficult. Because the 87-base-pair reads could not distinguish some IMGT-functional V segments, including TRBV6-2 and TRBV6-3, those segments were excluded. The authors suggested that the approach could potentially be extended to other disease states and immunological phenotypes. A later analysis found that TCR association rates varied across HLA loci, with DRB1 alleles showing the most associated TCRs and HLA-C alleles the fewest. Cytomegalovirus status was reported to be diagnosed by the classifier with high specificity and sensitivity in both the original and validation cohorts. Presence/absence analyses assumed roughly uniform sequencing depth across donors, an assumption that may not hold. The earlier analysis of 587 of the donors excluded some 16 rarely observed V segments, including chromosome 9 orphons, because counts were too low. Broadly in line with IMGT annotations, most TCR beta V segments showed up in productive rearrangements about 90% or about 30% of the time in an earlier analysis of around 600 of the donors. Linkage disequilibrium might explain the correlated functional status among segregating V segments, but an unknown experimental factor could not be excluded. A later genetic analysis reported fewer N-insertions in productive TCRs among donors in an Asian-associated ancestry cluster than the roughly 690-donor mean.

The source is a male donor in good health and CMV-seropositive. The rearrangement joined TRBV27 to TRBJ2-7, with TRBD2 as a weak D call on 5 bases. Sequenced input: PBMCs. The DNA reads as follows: TGTGCCAGCCGGTTTCGCGGTGGTTCGATAGGGAGCTCCTACGAGCAGTACTTC. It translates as CASRFRGGSIGSSYEQYF.